Sequencing of this TCR beta chain was carried out in a study of blood T cells in healthy people across ages. Study results and caveats: PBMCs that were unsorted prevented a conclusive naive versus antigen-experienced comparison.

Only a few counts were recorded for this clonotype. Its antigen is as yet unknown. Total RNA, at least 5.5 micrograms per sample, was extracted from PBMCs. Germline CDR1 and CDR2: MGHRA and YSYEKL. The CDR3 sequence is 18 residues long. The V and J ends lost 0 bases and 6 bases respectively, with 24 bases between them. A J-beta primer mix and a sample-barcoded 5' primer were used in a second PCR of roughly 7 to 12 cycles. TCRdb re-called the 5' RACE reads with MiXCR, one entry per CDR3 protein. The profile shows around 900,000 distinct CDR3 sequences, around 54% of them singletons. The material sequenced was blood. This TCR was recovered from a woman in her sixties in good health. This sequence joins TRBV4-1 and TRBJ2-7; perhaps TRBD1 as D (5 bases). The CDR3 sequence: CASSQDRVRDSHPSEQYF. CDR3 coding DNA: TGCGCCAGCAGCCAAGATCGCGTCAGGGATTCCCATCCCTCCGAGCAGTACTTC.